Following are 2 T cell receptor beta chains from one sample sequenced in a study of blood T cell repertoires in COVID-19. Using immunoSEQ multiplex PCR, the repertoire was profiled, and TCRdb retains in-frame clones only, with some absent. In the table there are about 120,000 clones, less than 90% of which are singletons. Source material: peripheral blood. The source of these receptors is an older man with acute or convalescent COVID-19.

The chain links TRBV3-1 (or the pseudogene TRBV3-2) to TRBJ2-2; 12 bases line up with TRBD2. The CDR3 is 18 amino acids. The V gene end was trimmed by 4 bases and the J gene end by 5 bases; junction bases not matched to a gene: 11. Germline CDR1 is LGHDT and CDR2 is YNNKEL (reference sequence). CDR3 sequence reads: CASSPHPSGGGLTGELFF. The CDR3 DNA follows: TGTGCCAGCAGCCCCCATCCTAGCGGGGGGGGCTTAACCGGGGAGCTGTTTTTT.

This clone is a singleton in its sample. V usage is TRBV7-6 and J usage is TRBJ2-2; TRBD1 aligns across 10 bases. The CDR3 is 21 amino acids. Looked up from germline, CDR1 is SGHVS and CDR2 is FNYEAQ. V lost 4 bases to trimming and J lost 3 bases; unmatched junction nucleotides: 20. CDR3 bases: TGTGCCAGCAGCTCCTCCGGCCCCAGCGGGACAGGGGCTCCTCACACCGGGGAGCTGTTTTTT. Its translation: CASSSSGPSGTGAPHTGELFF.